The 18 T cell receptor beta chains in this list originate from one sample, sequenced in a study of CXCR3-negative and CXCR3-positive naive CD8 T cells. UMI-tagged TRB cDNA libraries were built via 5' RACE. Using the 5' RACE reads, TCRdb records one entry per CDR3 protein without DNA. This table lists 45,000 to 70,000 distinct CDR3 sequences. The specimen sequenced was memory CD8+ T cells from blood. All receptors derive from a human donor in good health. Some clones in this sample may be carry-over from other donors' samples.

The chain combines TRBV29-1 with TRBJ2-3. Germline CDR1 is SQVTM and CDR2 is ANQGSEA. The CDR3 has 11 amino acids. The CDR3: CSVVVTDTQYF.

The chain uses TRBV20-1 and TRBJ1-2; TCRdb returns TRBD1, unconfirmable since there is no DNA. This CDR3 spans 13 amino acids. Germline CDR1 and CDR2: DFQATT and SNEGSKA (reference sequence). CDR3 loop: CSAGAGGYYGYTF.

The chain links TRBV4-3 to TRBJ2-1. The CDR3 length is 15 residues. Germline CDR1 LGHNA, CDR2 YSLEER. The CDR3 loop is CASSQEGGARNEQFF.

V and J are TRBV7-7 and TRBJ2-5; checking the TCRdb D call of TRBD2 is not possible without DNA. Germline CDR1 and CDR2: SSHAT and FNYEAQ (reference sequence). CDR3 length equals 17 residues. The CDR3 protein is CASSVGPGDYLRETQYF.

This chain connects TRBV5-1 to TRBJ2-7; TCRdb returns TRBD2, unconfirmable since there is no DNA. Germline V lookup: CDR1 SGHRS, CDR2 YFSETQ. The CDR3 is 20 amino acids. The CDR3 reads CAISDWPGLAGGPRTYEQYF.

This sequence joins TRBV12-3 or TRBV12-4 and TRBJ1-6; the D call from TCRdb, TRBD1, cannot be confirmed without DNA. The CDR3 is 16 residues long. The CDR3 here is CASSPGGGSYNSPLHF.

The genes are TRBV2 and TRBJ2-5. Germline CDR1 is SNHLY and CDR2 is FYNNEI. This CDR3 region has 16 residues. This CDR3 is CASRSLPMIGSETQYF. Combining the CDR3 with reference TRBV2 and TRBJ2-5 gives the whole variable domain EPEVTQTPSHQVTQMGQEVILRCVPISNHLYFYWYRQILGQKVEFLVSFYNNEISEKSEIFDDQFSVERPDGSNFTLKIRSTKLEDSAMYFCASRSLPMIGSETQYFGPGTRLLVL.

This CDR3 is CSGNGERITEAFF. The rearrangement uses TRBV20-1 and TRBJ1-1. CDR1 DFQATT and CDR2 SNEGSKA come from the germline V gene (reference sequence). There are 13 residues in the CDR3.

This sequence joins TRBV7-2 and TRBJ1-5. In germline, CDR1 is SGHTA, CDR2 FQGNSA. CDR3 length: 14 residues. The CDR3 sequence: CASRPGLGNQPQHF.

The chain links TRBV12-3 or TRBV12-4 to TRBJ2-5; TCRdb's D call, TRBD2, is unchecked because there is no DNA. The CDR3 totals 16 residues. The CDR3 reads CASSSSGLAVQETQYF.

The chain recombines TRBV7-9 with TRBJ1-2. The CDR3 sequence is 13 residues long. The V gene's germline CDR1 is SEHNR and CDR2 FQNEAQ (reference sequence). This CDR3 is CASSPGGAHGYTF.

The CDR3 loop reads CASSPSSPGRYSHTGELFF. V is TRBV7-8 and J is TRBJ2-2; TCRdb calls TRBD2, which cannot be checked without DNA. The CDR3 has 19 amino acids. Germline V gene lookup returns CDR1 SGHVS and CDR2 FQNEAQ. The full variable domain, completed using reference TRBV7-8 and TRBJ2-2, is GAGVSQSPRYKVAKRGQDVALRCDPISGHVSLFWYQQALGQGPEFLTYFQNEAQLDKSGLPSDRFFAERPEGSVSTLKIQRTQQEDSAVYLCASSPSSPGRYSHTGELFFGEGSRLTVL.

The J gene is TRBJ2-7, the V gene TRBV29-1; TCRdb's D call, TRBD1, is unchecked because there is no DNA. Germline V gene sequence: CDR1 SQVTM, CDR2 ANQGSEA. The CDR3 is made up of 14 amino acids. The CDR3 spells CSVPGQGASYEQYF.

The V gene is TRBV21-1, the J gene TRBJ2-1; TCRdb calls TRBD1, which cannot be checked without DNA. TRBV21-1 is an annotated pseudogene. The CDR3 is 16 amino acids. CDR3 amino acids: CASSNFPQGDDNEQFF.

The chain has TRBV4-3 and TRBJ1-5; TCRdb outputs TRBD1, but without DNA this stays unchecked. The CDR3 sequence is 15 residues long. In germline, CDR1 is LGHNA, CDR2 YSLEER. CDR3 residues: CASSQVQGEDQPQHF.

The chain links TRBV7-6 to TRBJ2-1; TCRdb's assignment of TRBD1 cannot be checked, as there is no DNA. CDR1 and CDR2 from the germline V gene are SGHVS and FNYEAQ. The CDR3 runs 16 residues. CDR3 sequence: CASSLSGGASYNEQFF.

The chain couples TRBV7-2 to TRBJ2-7; TCRdb designates TRBD2, a call that cannot be tested without DNA. The CDR3 extends over 17 amino acids. Germline assignment: CDR1 SGHTA and CDR2 FQGNSA. CDR3 amino acids: CASSSPRTSGTPYEQYF.

The chain couples TRBV7-6 to TRBJ2-3; TCRdb returns TRBD1, unconfirmable since there is no DNA. Germline CDR1 is SGHVS and CDR2 is FNYEAQ. The CDR3 has 16 amino acids. CDR3 sequence reads: CASSLLDGDITDTQYF.